The clone carrying this TCR beta chain was seen a few times. Its specificity is not known. The sample originates from a study of beta chain features in type 1 diabetes. Overall study findings and caveats: Type 1 diabetes patients had TCRB CDR3s that were shorter (moderately but significantly so) in all four CD4+ subsets. Compared to healthy donors, patients appeared to have naive, central memory and Treg TCRB repertoires that were more alike.

Sequencing targeted expressed TCRB transcripts, as all isolated RNA had been reverse transcribed. The method was immunoSEQ multiplex PCR; TCRdb's version includes in-frame clones alone and lacks a portion of them. Here the sample spans around 190,000 clones, about 13% being singletons. V lost 5 bases and J 1 base, leaving 15 bases between the germline ends. The CDR3 sequence is 16 residues long. Per germline, CDR1 SQVTM and CDR2 ANQGSEA. The rearrangement links TRBV29-1 to TRBJ2-6, with a weak D call TRBD1 (6 bases). This sequence originates from a woman between 18 and 29 years old in good health. Input material: central memory CD4+ T cells from blood. CDR3 in amino acids: CSVQQGIRSGANVLTF. The CDR3 DNA reads TGCAGCGTTCAACAGGGAATTAGGTCTGGGGCCAACGTCCTGACTTTC.